One and the same sample provided the 28 T cell receptor beta chains below, sequenced in a study of read filtering for tumor transcriptome and immune sequencing. Molecular barcoded adaptors covering alpha/delta and beta/gamma chains were used on about 0.4 ug RNA. TCRdb independently ran MiXCR on the reads; one entry per CDR3 protein. The table shows about 90,000 distinct CDR3 sequences, with about 12% occurring only once. The sample was a population of CD138-negative cells sorted from bone marrow. Receptors were obtained from a donor older than 35 with multiple myeloma.

A note on this clonotype: This may be a read error, as it is one base from a much larger clone. The CDR3 coding sequence is TGTGCCAGCAGCGTCGACCCTAGCGCGGGCTCCTACGAGCAGTACTTC. Protein product: CASSVDPSAGSYEQYF. This chain joins TRBV9 and TRBJ2-7, with D maybe TRBD2 (6 bases). Between the trimmed V and J ends, which lost 2 bases and 0 bases, there was a span of 15 bases. The CDR3 totals 16 residues. Looked up from germline, CDR1 is SGDLS and CDR2 is YYNGEE.

This clonotype was seen ten or more times. This chain uses TRBV20-1 with TRBJ1-1, with D possibly matching TRBD1 (5 bases). Trimming shortened V by 0 bases and J by 1 base, and 9 bases separated the two germline ends. The CDR3 contains 14 residues. Germline values: CDR1 DFQATT, CDR2 SNEGSKA (reference sequence). The CDR3 nucleotides are TGCAGTGCTAGAGATCCGACAGCGAACACTGAAGCTTTCTTT. It encodes CSARDPTANTEAFF.

This clonotype was counted ten times or more. The rearrangement links TRBV5-6 to TRBJ2-6; D possibly matches TRBD1 or TRBD2 (6 bases each). The V end was cut by 4 bases, the J end by 0 bases, with 17 bases between. The CDR3 runs to 18 residues. Per the germline V gene, CDR1 is SGHDT and CDR2 is YYEEEE. This chain's CDR3 is CASSKLGGGSSGANVLTF. The CDR3 DNA follows: TGTGCCAGCAGCAAATTAGGAGGGGGAAGCTCTGGGGCCAACGTCCTGACTTTC.

With respect to this clonotype: A clone one base away is much larger, so this may be a read error. The chain is built from TRBV6-1 and TRBJ2-3, with D uncertain. This CDR3 spans 13 amino acids. Germline V gene sequence: CDR1 MNHNS, CDR2 SASEGT. CDR3 in DNA: TGTGCCAGCAGTGAACACCGGACGGATACGCTGTATTTT. Its protein is CASSEHRTDTLYF.

Of note for this clonotype: A much larger clone lies one base from this, so it may be a read error. This chain links TRBV20-1 with TRBJ1-5; D unclear. CDR1 DFQATT and CDR2 SNEGSKA come from the germline V gene (reference sequence). CDR3 length: 14 residues. CDR3: CSAGDSRNNQPQHF. The CDR3 DNA reads as TGCAGTGCTGGAGATTCGAGAAACAATCAGCCCCAGCATTTT.

This clonotype was observed at least ten times. The chain joins TRBV10-2 to TRBJ2-7; D is unclear. With 5 bases removed from V and 1 base from J, the gap between germline ends came to 6 bases. The CDR3 extends over 12 amino acids. The germline gives CDR1 WSHSY, CDR2 SAAADI. The CDR3 region is CASSTASYEQYF. For the CDR3, the DNA is TGCGCCAGCAGTACTGCGTCCTACGAGCAGTACTTC.

At least ten counts were recorded for this clonotype. The chain couples TRBV20-1 to TRBJ2-3, with 12 positions matching TRBD2. V shed 6 bases and J 6 bases; nucleotides not matched to a gene: 7. The CDR3 consists of 14 residues. The germline CDR1 and CDR2 sequences are DFQATT and SNEGSKA (reference sequence). The CDR3 is CSAASGRASDTQYF. The CDR3 DNA reads as TGCAGTGCGGCTAGCGGGAGGGCCTCCGATACGCAGTATTTT.

This clonotype was seen a few times. The chain employs TRBV9 and TRBJ2-6, with 7 bases matching TRBD1. Losses at the gene ends were 6 bases for V and 0 bases for J; bases not matched to a gene: 12. Germline CDR1 is SGDLS and CDR2 is YYNGEE. CDR3 length equals 18 residues. CDR3: CASTPRTGDFSGANVLTF. The CDR3 DNA sequence: TGTGCCAGCACCCCCAGGACAGGCGACTTCTCTGGGGCCAACGTCCTGACTTTC. Full variable domain (missing parts from reference TRBV9 and TRBJ2-6): DSGVTQTPKHLITATGQRVTLRCSPRSGDLSVYWYQQSLDQGLQFLIQYYNGEERAKGNILERFSAQQFPDLHSELNLSSLELGDSALYFCASTPRTGDFSGANVLTFGAGSRLTVL.

This clonotype has a count of ten or more. The rearrangement uses TRBV5-1 and TRBJ2-3, with D hard to call. CDR1 SGHRS and CDR2 YFSETQ come from the germline V gene. The CDR3 totals 14 residues. The V end lost 4 bases, the J end lost 0 bases, and 9 bases lay between the germline ends. Here the CDR3 DNA reads TGCGCCAGCAGCGTACCGGACAGCACAGATACGCAGTATTTT. Protein: CASSVPDSTDTQYF.

This clonotype has a count of ten or more. The chain recombines TRBV2 with TRBJ2-3; the match to TRBD1 covers 9 bases. V was pared by 9 bases and J by 4 bases, with 14 bases of the junction left unmatched. In germline, CDR1 is SNHLY, CDR2 FYNNEI. This CDR3 spans 16 amino acids. The CDR3 sequence: CARQFSRDRDSDTQYF. The CDR3 DNA follows: TGTGCCAGACAATTCTCCCGGGACAGGGATTCAGATACGCAGTATTTT. Full variable domain (rest looked up from reference TRBV2 and TRBJ2-3): EPEVTQTPSHQVTQMGQEVILRCVPISNHLYFYWYRQILGQKVEFLVSFYNNEISEKSEIFDDQFSVERPDGSNFTLKIRSTKLEDSAMYFCARQFSRDRDSDTQYFGPGTRLTVL.

This clonotype occurred many times. The DNA of the CDR3 is TGTGCCACCAGCCAGTGGAATGAGCAGTTCTTC. Amino acid sequence: CATSQWNEQFF. J is TRBJ2-1 and V is TRBV24-1; D remains unclear. The CDR3 consists of 11 residues. Trimming left V 7 bases short and J 7 bases short, with 7 bases between. Germline V gives CDR1 KGHDR, CDR2 SFDVKD.

The chain links TRBV11-1 to TRBJ2-7; 7 bases match TRBD1. Trimming at V came to 5 bases and at J to 6 bases, leaving 7 bases not matched to a gene. Looked up from germline, CDR1 is SGHAT and CDR2 is FQDESV (reference sequence). CDR3 length: 13 residues. This CDR3 is CASSPQQGTEQYF. The CDR3 DNA follows: TGTGCCAGCAGCCCCCAACAGGGGACCGAGCAGTACTTC.

This clonotype was observed many times. This clone may be a read error of a much larger clone one base away. This CDR3 reads CSVVGGGYNGQFF. CDR3 nucleotide sequence: TGCAGCGTTGTAGGCGGGGGTTACAATGGGCAGTTCTTC. The V gene is TRBV29-1, the J gene TRBJ2-1; 7 nucleotides line up with TRBD2. There are 13 residues in the CDR3. Germline-derived CDR1 and CDR2 are SQVTM and ANQGSEA.

This clonotype was picked up many times. This rearrangement joins TRBV28 to TRBJ2-7; tentative D call: TRBD1 (6 bases). Looked up from germline, CDR1 is MDHEN and CDR2 is SYDVKM. V lost 6 bases and J lost 2, with 11 bases in between. The CDR3 contains 13 residues. In DNA form, the CDR3 reads TGTGCCAGCAGCCCCGGACAGACCTACGAGCAGTACTTC. Translation gives CASSPGQTYEQYF.

At least ten counts were recorded for this clonotype. The rearrangement links TRBV27 to TRBJ2-3; 12 nucleotides align to TRBD2. V shed 6 bases and J 2 bases; nucleotides not matched to a gene: 6. Looked up from germline, CDR1 is MNHEY and CDR2 is SMNVEV (reference sequence). The CDR3 is 16 residues long. CDR3 residues: CASRGLAGGLTDTQYF. In nucleotides, the CDR3 is TGTGCCAGCAGAGGGCTAGCGGGAGGGCTCACAGATACGCAGTATTTT.

This clonotype was counted at least ten times. The rearrangement uses TRBV27 and TRBJ1-1; D unclear. Germline V CDR1 and CDR2: MNHEY, SMNVEV (reference sequence). The CDR3 has 15 residues. Trimming removed 6 bases from V and 4 bases from J, with 18 bases in between. DNA for the CDR3: TGTGCCAGCAGGCTGAGAAGGCTCGGGAGCACTGAAGCTTTCTTT. It specifies CASRLRRLGSTEAFF.

This clonotype was observed many times. J is TRBJ2-2 and V is TRBV2; D unclear. The CDR3 consists of 14 residues. Germline V CDR1 and CDR2: SNHLY, FYNNEI. V was trimmed by 4 bases and J by 3 bases, leaving 9 bases between them. Written as DNA, the CDR3 is TGTGCCAGCAGTGCGGTGGGTGACACCGGGGAGCTGTTTTTT. Translated: CASSAVGDTGELFF.

This clonotype was counted many times. The chain employs TRBV5-1 and TRBJ1-1; D is possibly TRBD1 (6 bases). The germline CDR1 and CDR2 sequences are SGHRS and YFSETQ. The CDR3 is 16 residues long. The V gene lost 4 bases and the J gene lost 1 base, with 17 bases spanning the gap. The CDR3 DNA reads as TGCGCCAGCAGCCCAGGGGATCCGGGACGGAACACTGAAGCTTTCTTT. Its translation is CASSPGDPGRNTEAFF.

The genes are TRBV7-8 and TRBJ2-2; 8 bases are a match to TRBD2. Per the germline V gene, CDR1 is SGHVS and CDR2 is FQNEAQ. The J segment lost 4 bases and the V segment lost 4 bases, leaving 5 bases of the junction unmatched. CDR3 size: 15 residues. The CDR3 DNA reads as TGTGCCAGCAGCTATGCTAGCGGGTTCACCGGGGAGCTGTTTTTT. Residues: CASSYASGFTGELFF.

This clonotype appeared many times. The V and J genes are TRBV5-1 and TRBJ2-2, with TRBD1 matching 8 bases. The V gene end was trimmed by 4 bases and the J gene end by 1 base; junction bases not matched to a gene: 3. Germline V CDR1 and CDR2: SGHRS, YFSETQ. CDR3 length: 15 residues. The CDR3 DNA reads TGCGCCAGCAGCCCCGACAGGGGGAACACCGGGGAGCTGTTTTTT. Translation: CASSPDRGNTGELFF.

At least ten counts were recorded for this clonotype. This chain links TRBV7-9 with TRBJ2-1; 14 bases are a match to TRBD2. Unmatched junction bases numbered 11, after V lost 3 bases and J lost 7 bases. The CDR3 spans 18 residues. CDR1 is SEHNR, CDR2 FQNEAQ, per germline (reference sequence). CDR3 in DNA: TGTGCCAGCAGCTTCACCGGGACTAGCGGGAGTGTGAGTAATGAGCAGTTCTTC. This encodes CASSFTGTSGSVSNEQFF.

This clonotype was seen repeatedly, ten times or more. CDR3 nucleotide sequence: TGTGCCAGCAGCCCCGGGACAGGACCGGCCAACACTGAAGCTTTCTTT. It yields the protein CASSPGTGPANTEAFF. This chain uses TRBV4-2 with TRBJ1-1, with 8 bases fitting TRBD1. Germline trimming cut 4 bases from V and 2 bases from J; bases unmatched to any gene: 9. The germline V gene encodes CDR1 LGHNA and CDR2 YNFKEQ. This CDR3 has 16 amino acids.

This clonotype was picked up many times. This chain links TRBV5-1 with TRBJ2-5; no definite D call. CDR1 is SGHRS, CDR2 YFSETQ, per germline. The V and J ends lost 0 bases and 0 bases respectively, with 9 bases between them. The CDR3 length is 15 residues. The CDR3 DNA sequence: TGCGCCAGCAGCTTGGAGGCGGTGTACCAAGAGACCCAGTACTTC. Translating gives CASSLEAVYQETQYF. Drawing the rest from reference TRBV5-1 and TRBJ2-5, the complete variable domain is KAGVTQTPRYLIKTRGQQVTLSCSPISGHRSVSWYQQTPGQGLQFLFEYFSETQRNKGNFPGRFSGRQFSNSRSEMNVSTLELGDSALYLCASSLEAVYQETQYFGPGTRLLVL.

This clonotype has a count of ten or more. This rearrangement joins TRBV5-1 to TRBJ2-2, with D possibly matching TRBD1 (6 bases). The CDR3 is 14 residues long. Trimming cost V 2 bases and J 4 bases, with 9 bases left between them. The germline V gene encodes CDR1 SGHRS and CDR2 YFSETQ. The CDR3 bases are TGCGCCAGCAGCTTACAAGGGGGCACCGGGGAGCTGTTTTTT. Residues: CASSLQGGTGELFF.

This clonotype was observed at least ten times. V gene TRBV18 combines with J gene TRBJ2-3; 8 nucleotides match TRBD2. V was clipped by 2 bases and J by 6 bases; unmatched bases: 7. The CDR3 covers 15 residues. Germline CDR1 reads KGHSH; CDR2 reads LQKENI. This chain's CDR3 is CASSPGAGEWDTQYF. CDR3 DNA sequence: TGTGCCAGCTCACCAGGAGCGGGAGAGTGGGATACGCAGTATTTT. Drawing the rest from reference TRBV18 and TRBJ2-3, the complete variable domain is NAGVMQNPRHLVRRRGQEARLRCSPMKGHSHVYWYRQLPEEGLKFMVYLQKENIIDESGMPKERFSAEFPKEGPSILRIQQVVRGDSAAYFCASSPGAGEWDTQYFGPGTRLTVL.

This sequence joins TRBV20-1 and TRBJ2-7; D uncertain. This CDR3 is built from 12 residues. Trimming cost V 0 bases and J 0 bases, with 3 bases left between them. Germline loops: CDR1 DFQATT, CDR2 SNEGSKA (reference sequence). The CDR3 region has the DNA TGCAGTGCTAGAGAAGCCTCCTACGAGCAGTACTTC. Its translation is CSAREASYEQYF.

There are a few counts of this clonotype. Since a much larger clone is just one base distant, this may be a read error. The J gene is TRBJ1-1, the V gene TRBV9; D may be TRBD1 (6 bases). Trimming shortened V by 0 bases and J by 5 bases, and 17 bases separated the two germline ends. Germline V gene data show CDR1 as SGDLS and CDR2 as YYNGEE. There are 16 residues in the CDR3. The CDR3: CASSVGGGGGGTEAFF. The CDR3 coding sequence is TGTGCCAGCAGCGTAGGTGGAGGGGGGGGAGGTACTGAAGCTTTCTTT.

This clonotype was seen a handful of times. The chain carries TRBV5-8 and TRBJ2-7; D may match TRBD1 or TRBD2 (5 bases each). The CDR3 runs 16 residues. Germline CDR1 is SGHTS and CDR2 is YDEGEE. V shed 4 bases and J shed 4 bases, with 21 bases lying between them. The CDR3 DNA reads TGTGCCAGCAGCCCGCCGACTAACCTGAGGGGTTACGAGCAGTACTTC. It encodes CASSPPTNLRGYEQYF.